The present TCR beta chain was sequenced within a study of cytomegalovirus exposure and HLA in healthy donors. The PCR contained 60 Vbeta and 13 Jbeta primers. Sequenced by immunoSEQ multiplex PCR; TCRdb stores in-frame clones only, minus some. The data hold tens of thousands of clones, with around 80% observed a single time. Study-level findings and limits: Among TCR beta chains, those listed as cytomegalovirus-associated numbered about 160. Analysis was performed later, and it showed HLA-associated TCR beta chains to be more clonally expanded than equally common others.

With respect to this clone: Antigen unknown.

The CDR3 runs to 13 residues. V was shortened by 6 bases and J by 6 bases, with 13 bases between the two germline ends. Per the germline V gene, CDR1 is SNHLY and CDR2 is FYNNEI. The TCR sequence derives from a man aged 35 to 55 in good health and CMV-seronegative. V and J are TRBV2 and TRBJ2-3; a possible D gene is TRBD1 (6 bases). Sequencing was done on a sample of PBMCs. CDR3 sequence reads: CASSLITGDTQYF. As DNA, the CDR3 is TGTGCCAGCAGCCTTATTACAGGGGATACGCAGTATTTT.